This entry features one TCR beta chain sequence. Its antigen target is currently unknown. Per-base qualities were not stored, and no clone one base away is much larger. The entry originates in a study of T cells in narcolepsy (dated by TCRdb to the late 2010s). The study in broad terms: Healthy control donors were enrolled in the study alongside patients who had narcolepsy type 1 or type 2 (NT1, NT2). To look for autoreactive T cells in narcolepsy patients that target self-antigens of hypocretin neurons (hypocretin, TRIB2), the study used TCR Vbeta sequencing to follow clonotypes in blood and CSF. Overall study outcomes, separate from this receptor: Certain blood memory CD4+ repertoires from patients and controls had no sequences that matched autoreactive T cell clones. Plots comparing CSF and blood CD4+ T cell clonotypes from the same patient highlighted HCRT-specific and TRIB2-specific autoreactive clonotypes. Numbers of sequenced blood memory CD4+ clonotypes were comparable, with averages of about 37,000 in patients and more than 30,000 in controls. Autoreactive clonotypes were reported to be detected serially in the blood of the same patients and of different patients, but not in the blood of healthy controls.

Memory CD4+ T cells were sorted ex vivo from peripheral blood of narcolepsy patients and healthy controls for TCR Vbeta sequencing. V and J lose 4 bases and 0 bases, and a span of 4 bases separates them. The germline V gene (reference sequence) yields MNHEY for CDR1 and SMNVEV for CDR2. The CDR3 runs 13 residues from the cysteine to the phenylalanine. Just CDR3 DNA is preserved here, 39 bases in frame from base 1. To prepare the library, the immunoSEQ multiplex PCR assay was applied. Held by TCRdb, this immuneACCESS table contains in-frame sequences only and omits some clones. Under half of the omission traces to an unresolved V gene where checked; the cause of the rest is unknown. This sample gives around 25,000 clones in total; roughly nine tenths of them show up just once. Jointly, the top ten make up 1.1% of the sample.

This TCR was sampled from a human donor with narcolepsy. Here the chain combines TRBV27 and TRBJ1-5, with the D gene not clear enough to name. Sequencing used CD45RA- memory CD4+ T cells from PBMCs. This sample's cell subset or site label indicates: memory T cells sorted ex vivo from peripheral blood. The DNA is TGTGCCAGCAGTTGGGATAGCAATCAGCCCCAGCATTTT. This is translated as CASSWDSNQPQHF.